This TCR beta chain was retrieved from a study of radiotherapy plus CTLA-4 blockade in lung cancer. Germline V gene sequence: CDR1 LNHDA, CDR2 SQIVND (reference sequence). The CDR3 is 13 residues long. J was trimmed by 6 bases and V by 7 bases; bases with no gene match: 4. TCRdb's copy holds only in-frame clones and misses some; the assay was immunoSEQ multiplex PCR. Of roughly 90,000 clones listed, approximately 80% are singletons. The source was peripheral blood, collected from a patient treated with radiotherapy plus ipilimumab. V is TRBV19 and J is TRBJ2-1; 9 bases match TRBD1. This TCR came from a human donor with non-small cell lung cancer that progressed on radiotherapy plus ipilimumab. CDR3 sequence reads: CASMGQGFNEQFF. DNA of the CDR3: TGTGCCAGTATGGGACAGGGTTTCAATGAGCAGTTCTTC.